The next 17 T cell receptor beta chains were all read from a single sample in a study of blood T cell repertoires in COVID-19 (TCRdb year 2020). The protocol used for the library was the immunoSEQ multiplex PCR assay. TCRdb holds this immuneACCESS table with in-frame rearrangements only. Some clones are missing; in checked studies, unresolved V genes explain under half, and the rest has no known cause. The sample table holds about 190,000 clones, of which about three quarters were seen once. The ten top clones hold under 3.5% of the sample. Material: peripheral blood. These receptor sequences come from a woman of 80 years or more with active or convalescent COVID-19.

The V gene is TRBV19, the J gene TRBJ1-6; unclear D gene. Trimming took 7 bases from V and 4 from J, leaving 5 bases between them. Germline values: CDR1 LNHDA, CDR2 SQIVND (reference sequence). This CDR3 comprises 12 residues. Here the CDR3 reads CASNEYNSPLHF. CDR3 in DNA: TGTGCCAGTAATGAGTATAATTCACCCCTCCACTTT.

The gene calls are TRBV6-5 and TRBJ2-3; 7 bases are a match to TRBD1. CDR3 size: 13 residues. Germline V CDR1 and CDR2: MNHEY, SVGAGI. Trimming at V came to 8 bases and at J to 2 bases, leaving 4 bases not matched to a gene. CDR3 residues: CASETGNTDTQYF. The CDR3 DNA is TGTGCCAGCGAGACAGGGAACACAGATACGCAGTATTTT.

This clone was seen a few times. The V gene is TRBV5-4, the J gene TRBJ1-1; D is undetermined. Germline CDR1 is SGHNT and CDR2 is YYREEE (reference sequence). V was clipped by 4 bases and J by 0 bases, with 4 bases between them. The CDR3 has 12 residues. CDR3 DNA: TGTGCCAGCAGCCGCGTGAACACTGAAGCTTTCTTT. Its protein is CASSRVNTEAFF.

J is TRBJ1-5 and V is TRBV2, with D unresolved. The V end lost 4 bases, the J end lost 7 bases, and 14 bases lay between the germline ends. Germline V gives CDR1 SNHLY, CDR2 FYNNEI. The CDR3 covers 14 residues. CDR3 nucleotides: TGTGCCAGCAGTGGGGTGGAGAGGAACCAGCCCCAGCATTTT. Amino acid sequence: CASSGVERNQPQHF.

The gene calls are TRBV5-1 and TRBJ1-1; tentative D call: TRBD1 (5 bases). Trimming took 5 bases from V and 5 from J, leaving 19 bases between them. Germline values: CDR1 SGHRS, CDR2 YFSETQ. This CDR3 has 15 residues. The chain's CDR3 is CASRTHQVGGTEAFF. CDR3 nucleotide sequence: TGCGCCAGCAGAACTCACCAGGTCGGGGGGACTGAAGCTTTCTTT.

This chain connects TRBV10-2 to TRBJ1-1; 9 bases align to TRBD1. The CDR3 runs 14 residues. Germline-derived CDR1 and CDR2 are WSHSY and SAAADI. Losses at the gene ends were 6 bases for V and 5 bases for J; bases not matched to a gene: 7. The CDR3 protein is CASRGTGSITEAFF. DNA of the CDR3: TGCGCCAGCAGGGGGACAGGGTCTATAACTGAAGCTTTCTTT.

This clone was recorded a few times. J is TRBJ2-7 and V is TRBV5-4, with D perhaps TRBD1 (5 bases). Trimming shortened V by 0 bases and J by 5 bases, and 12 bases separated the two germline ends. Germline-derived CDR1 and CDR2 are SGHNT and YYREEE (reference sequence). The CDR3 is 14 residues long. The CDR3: CASSLGRTTDEQYF. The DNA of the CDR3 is TGTGCCAGCAGCTTGGGACGAACGACAGACGAGCAGTACTTC.

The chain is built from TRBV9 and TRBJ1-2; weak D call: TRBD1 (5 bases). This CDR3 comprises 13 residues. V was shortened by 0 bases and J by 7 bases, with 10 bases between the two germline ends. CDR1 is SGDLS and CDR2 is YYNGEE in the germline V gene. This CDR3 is CASSVEGGAGYTF. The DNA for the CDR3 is TGTGCCAGCAGCGTAGAGGGTGGGGCTGGCTACACCTTC.

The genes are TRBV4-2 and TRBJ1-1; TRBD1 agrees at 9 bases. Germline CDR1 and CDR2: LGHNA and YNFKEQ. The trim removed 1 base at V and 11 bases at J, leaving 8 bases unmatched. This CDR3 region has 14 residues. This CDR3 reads CASSQAPGDRVAFF. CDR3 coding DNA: TGTGCCAGCAGCCAAGCTCCGGGGGACAGGGTGGCTTTCTTT.

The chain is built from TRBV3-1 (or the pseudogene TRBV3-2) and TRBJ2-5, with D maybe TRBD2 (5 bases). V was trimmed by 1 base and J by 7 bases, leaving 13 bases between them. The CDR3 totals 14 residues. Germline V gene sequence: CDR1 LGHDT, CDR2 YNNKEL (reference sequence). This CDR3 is CASSQVRTPGTQYF. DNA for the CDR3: TGTGCCAGCAGCCAAGTCAGGACTCCGGGGACCCAGTACTTC.

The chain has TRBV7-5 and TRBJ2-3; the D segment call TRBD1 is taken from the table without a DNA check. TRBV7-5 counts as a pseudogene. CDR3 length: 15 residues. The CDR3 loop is CARSLTNRAADTQYF. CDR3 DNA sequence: TGTGCCAGAAGCTTGACGAACAGGGCAGCAGATACGCAGTATTTT.

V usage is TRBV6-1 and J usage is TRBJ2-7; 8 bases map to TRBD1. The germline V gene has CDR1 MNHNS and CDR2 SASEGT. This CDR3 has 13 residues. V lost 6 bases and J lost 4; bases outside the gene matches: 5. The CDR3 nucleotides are TGTGCCAGCAGAGGACAGGGTACTTACGAGCAGTACTTC. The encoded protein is CASRGQGTYEQYF.

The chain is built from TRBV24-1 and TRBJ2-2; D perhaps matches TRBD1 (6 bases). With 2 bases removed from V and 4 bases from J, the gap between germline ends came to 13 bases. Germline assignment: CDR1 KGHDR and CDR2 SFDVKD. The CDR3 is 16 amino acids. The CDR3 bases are TGTGCCACCAGTGATTGGTCAGGGGCGGGCACCGGGGAGCTGTTTTTT. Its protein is CATSDWSGAGTGELFF.

CDR3 in DNA: TGTGCCAGTAACAGGGAACCTACCTACAATGAGCAGTTCTTC. This codes for CASNREPTYNEQFF. This chain joins TRBV19 and TRBJ2-1, with a possible D match to TRBD1 (6 bases). CDR1 is LNHDA and CDR2 is SQIVND in the germline V gene (reference sequence). Trimming cost V 7 bases and J 2 bases, with 12 bases left between them. The CDR3 is 14 amino acids. Using reference TRBV19 and TRBJ2-1 for the parts outside the CDR3, the full variable domain is DGGITQSPKYLFRKEGQNVTLSCEQNLNHDAMYWYRQDPGQGLRLIYYSQIVNDFQKGDIAEGYSVSREKKESFPLTVTSAQKNPTAFYLCASNREPTYNEQFFGPGTRLTVL.

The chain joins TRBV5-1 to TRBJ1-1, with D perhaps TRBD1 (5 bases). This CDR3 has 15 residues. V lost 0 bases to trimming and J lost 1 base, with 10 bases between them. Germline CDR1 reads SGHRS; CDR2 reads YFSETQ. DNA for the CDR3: TGCGCCAGCAGCTTGGCCGACAGCCAGAACACTGAAGCTTTCTTT. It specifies CASSLADSQNTEAFF.

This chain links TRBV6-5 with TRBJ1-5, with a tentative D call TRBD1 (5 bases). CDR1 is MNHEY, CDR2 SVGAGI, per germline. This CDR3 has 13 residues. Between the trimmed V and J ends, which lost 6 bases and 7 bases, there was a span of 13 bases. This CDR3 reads CASSHMGGQPQHF. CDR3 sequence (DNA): TGTGCCAGCAGCCATATGGGGGGGCAGCCCCAGCATTTT.

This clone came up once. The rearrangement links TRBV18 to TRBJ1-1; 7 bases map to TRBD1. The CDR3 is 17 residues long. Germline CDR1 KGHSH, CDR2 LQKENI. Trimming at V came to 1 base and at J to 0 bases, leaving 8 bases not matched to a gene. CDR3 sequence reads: CASSPRQQGGMNTEAFF. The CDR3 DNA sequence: TGTGCCAGCTCACCACGGCAGCAGGGGGGTATGAACACTGAAGCTTTCTTT.